The present entry profiles one TCR beta chain with its context. Its target is unknown. TCRdb re-called the reads through MiXCR, storing one row per CDR3 protein. The repertoire has 100,000 or so distinct CDR3 sequences, 35% to 50% of them found once; the top ten carry about 74%. This CDR3 contains 16 residues. V was pared by 4 bases and J by 2 bases, with 7 bases of the junction left unmatched. This sample is drawn from a study of T cell repertoires in cytomegalovirus infection. Study in general: Well-studied HLA-B-restricted CMV epitopes were used in the study alongside recently identified HLA-C-restricted ones. From public TCR beta signatures came an indication of both CMV infection and matching HLA type.

Overall study results and limits: The ex vivo response showed dominance by HLA-C-restricted CMV-specific TCR beta clonotypes.

The sequences come from CD8+ T cells from cultured PBMCs, collected from culture after CMV antigen stimulation. The chain has TRBV12-3 or TRBV12-4 and TRBJ2-3; TRBD2 aligns across 9 bases. The receptor was isolated from a human donor in good health (CMV status not recorded). Some clones in this sample may be carry-over from other donors' samples. The DNA of the CDR3 is TGTGCCAGCAGTTCTTCACTAGCGGGCGCCACAGATACGCAGTATTTT. Its translation is CASSSSLAGATDTQYF.